Presented here are 24 T cell receptor beta chains from one specimen sequenced in a study of cytotoxic CD8 clonotypes in ibrutinib-treated CLL. The protocol was immunoSEQ multiplex PCR, while the TCRdb copy is restricted to in-frame clones and leaves out a portion. The sample has around 140,000 clones, approximately 85% seen once; the top ten hold approximately 2%. The specimen was PBMCs, collected after 24 months of ibrutinib treatment. These receptors all stem from a human donor with chronic lymphocytic leukemia.

The V call is TRBV11-1, the J call TRBJ2-1; 8 bases are shared with TRBD1. Germline V CDR1 and CDR2: SGHAT, FQDESV (reference sequence). The CDR3 totals 16 residues. The junction had 8 bases not matched to a gene; V was cut back by 5 bases and J by 2 bases. CDR3 sequence: CASSVRGTGTYNEQFF. In nucleotides, the CDR3 is TGTGCCAGCAGCGTCCGAGGGACAGGTACCTACAATGAGCAGTTCTTC.

This clone was detected a few times. The rearrangement links TRBV12-5 to TRBJ1-5; the D gene is possibly TRBD1 (5 bases). Germline CDR1 and CDR2: LGHNT and FRNRAP. This CDR3 region has 12 residues. V was cut by 8 bases and J by 5 bases, with 10 bases left in between. CDR3 residues: CASRTPDQPQHF. The CDR3 DNA sequence: TGTGCTAGTAGGACACCTGATCAGCCCCAGCATTTT. Together with reference TRBV12-5 and TRBJ1-5, the CDR3 gives the full variable domain: DARVTQTPRHKVTEMGQEVTMRCQPILGHNTVFWYRQTMMQGLELLAYFRNRAPLDDSGMPKDRFSAEMPDATLATLKIQPSEPRDSAVYFCASRTPDQPQHFGDGTRLSIL.

This clone came up once. The chain carries TRBV4-2 and TRBJ2-2; 11 bases fit TRBD2. Looked up from germline, CDR1 is LGHNA and CDR2 is YNFKEQ. J was trimmed by 5 bases and V by 0 bases; bases with no gene match: 5. The CDR3 sequence is 17 residues long. CDR3 sequence: CASSQDTVAGGTGELFF. For the CDR3, the DNA is TGTGCCAGCAGCCAAGACACGGTAGCGGGGGGGACCGGGGAGCTGTTTTTT.

The genes are TRBV6-1 and TRBJ2-5; 8 bases match TRBD1. CDR1 and CDR2 (germline): MNHNS, SASEGT. The CDR3 is made up of 15 amino acids. V shed 3 bases and J 4 bases; nucleotides not matched to a gene: 7. Here the CDR3 DNA reads TGTGCCAGCAGTGACGGACAGGGAAGGAGAGAGACCCAGTACTTC. It is translated as CASSDGQGRRETQYF.

The V call is TRBV7-9, the J call TRBJ2-7; D ambiguous. V was pared by 3 bases and J by 1 base, with 7 bases between. This CDR3 region has 13 residues. CDR1 SEHNR and CDR2 FQNEAQ come from the germline V gene (reference sequence). The CDR3 DNA reads TGTGCCAGCAGCTTCCGCCAGTCCTACGAGCAGTACTTC. This sequence encodes CASSFRQSYEQYF.

This sequence joins TRBV18 and TRBJ2-2; tentative D call: TRBD2 (7 bases). The germline V gene has CDR1 KGHSH and CDR2 LQKENI. The CDR3 contains 15 residues. V lost 6 bases and J 0 bases, leaving 11 bases between the germline ends. CDR3 in amino acids: CASSAGATNTGELFF. DNA of the CDR3: TGTGCCAGCTCTGCGGGGGCAACGAACACCGGGGAGCTGTTTTTT.

The chain combines TRBV28 with TRBJ1-5; D is uncertain. CDR1 and CDR2 from the germline V gene are MDHEN and SYDVKM. The CDR3 length is 14 residues. Trimming stripped 3 bases from V and 7 bases from J, with 13 bases between. The CDR3 loop reads CASSLQAPGQPQHF. The CDR3 DNA reads as TGTGCCAGCAGTTTGCAGGCCCCGGGACAGCCCCAGCATTTT.

The chain has TRBV4-3 and TRBJ2-3, with TRBD1 as a possible D gene (6 bases). The V end lost 1 base, the J end lost 0 bases, and 11 bases lay between the germline ends. This CDR3 has 16 residues. Germline values: CDR1 LGHNA, CDR2 YSLEER. Here the CDR3 reads CASSQGDRSSTDTQYF. The CDR3 DNA follows: TGCGCCAGCAGCCAAGGTGACAGGTCTAGCACAGATACGCAGTATTTT.

This chain joins TRBV29-1 and TRBJ1-5; TRBD1 aligns across 11 bases. This CDR3 region has 15 residues. J lost 3 bases, V lost 5 bases, and 6 bases had no gene match. Germline V gene lookup returns CDR1 SQVTM and CDR2 ANQGSEA. Here the CDR3 reads CSVQKDRGLNQPQHF. The CDR3 bases are TGCAGCGTTCAAAAGGACAGGGGGCTCAATCAGCCCCAGCATTTT. Variable domain in full (rest from reference TRBV29-1 and TRBJ1-5): SAVISQKPSRDICQRGTSLTIQCQVDSQVTMMFWYRQQPGQSLTLIATANQGSEATYESGFVIDKFPISRPNLTFSTLTVSNMSPEDSSIYLCSVQKDRGLNQPQHFGDGTRLSIL.

The genes are TRBV6-6 and TRBJ1-2; D remains unclear. CDR3 length equals 15 residues. The V and J ends lost 4 bases and 6 bases respectively, with 18 bases between them. Germline CDR1 reads MNHNY; CDR2 reads SVGAGI (reference sequence). DNA of the CDR3: TGTGCCAGCAGTTCCATTACGGGAGTGGGTAATGGCTACACCTTC. Its protein is CASSSITGVGNGYTF.

This rearrangement joins TRBV28 to TRBJ1-2; the D gene is possibly TRBD1 (6 bases). There are 13 residues in the CDR3. Germline V CDR1 and CDR2: MDHEN, SYDVKM. V lost 8 bases and J 4 bases, leaving 14 bases between the germline ends. CDR3 residues: CASVRAGVYGYTF. CDR3 coding DNA: TGTGCCAGCGTTCGAGCAGGGGTCTATGGCTACACCTTC.

The sample holds a few counts of this clone. CDR3: CASSPSRASGNTIYF. The CDR3 bases are TGTGCCAGCTCACCAAGCAGGGCATCTGGAAACACCATATATTTT. The V and J genes are TRBV18 and TRBJ1-3; tentatively, D is TRBD1 (5 bases). V was pared by 2 bases and J by 1 base, with 9 bases between. The germline gives CDR1 KGHSH, CDR2 LQKENI. This CDR3 region has 15 residues.

This clone was counted between two and nine times. The chain uses TRBV7-2 and TRBJ1-5, with no clear D. The V and J ends lost 5 bases and 3 bases respectively, with 8 bases between them. The CDR3 runs 13 residues. The germline V gene encodes CDR1 SGHTA and CDR2 FQGNSA. For the CDR3, the DNA is TGTGCCAGCAGCCGAGGAATCAATCAGCCCCAGCATTTT. It encodes CASSRGINQPQHF.

J is TRBJ2-3 and V is TRBV5-1, with 8 positions matching TRBD1. Germline CDR1 SGHRS, CDR2 YFSETQ. This CDR3 has 16 residues. V lost 3 bases to trimming and J lost 1 base; unmatched junction nucleotides: 7. Here the CDR3 reads CASSSGQGHRTDTQYF. The DNA for the CDR3 is TGCGCCAGCAGCTCTGGACAGGGACATCGCACAGATACGCAGTATTTT.

This chain joins TRBV9 and TRBJ2-6; D gene uncertain. Germline lookup yields CDR1 SGDLS and CDR2 YYNGEE. V lost 3 bases to trimming and J lost 2 bases, with 9 bases between them. The CDR3 has 15 residues. The CDR3 sequence is CASSADGAGANVLTF. CDR3 bases: TGTGCCAGCAGCGCGGATGGTGCTGGGGCCAACGTCCTGACTTTC.

This chain uses TRBV28 with TRBJ1-4, with D hard to call. Germline loops: CDR1 MDHEN, CDR2 SYDVKM. The CDR3 has 15 residues. Trimming pared 11 bases from V and 0 bases from J, leaving 16 bases between. CDR3 DNA: TGTGCCCCACTAATGCACACCTCAACTAATGAAAAACTGTTTTTT. It codes for CAPLMHTSTNEKLFF.

The rearrangement links TRBV7-2 to TRBJ2-1, with 10 bases fitting TRBD1. The CDR3 is 16 residues long. With 4 bases clipped from V and 1 base from J, the junction kept 4 bases outside the gene matches. The germline gives CDR1 SGHTA, CDR2 FQGNSA. The CDR3 nucleotides read TGTGCCAGCAGCTCCGACAGGGGGCTTTCCTACAATGAGCAGTTCTTC. Protein sequence: CASSSDRGLSYNEQFF.

The gene calls are TRBV19 and TRBJ2-7, with D possibly called TRBD1 or TRBD2 (5 bases each). With 5 bases removed from V and 0 bases from J, the gap between germline ends came to 11 bases. Germline CDR1 is LNHDA and CDR2 is SQIVND (reference sequence). The CDR3 extends over 14 amino acids. CDR3 sequence (DNA): TGTGCCAGTAGTGCCCGGGACGGCTCCTACGAGCAGTACTTC. Translating gives CASSARDGSYEQYF.

The chain combines TRBV6-7 with TRBJ2-2, with 16 nucleotides matching TRBD2. TRBV6-7 is an ORF, and what it does is uncertain. With 10 bases clipped from V and 1 base from J, the junction kept 9 bases outside the gene matches. The CDR3 runs to 18 residues. CDR3 in DNA: TGTGCCACCGATACCGGGACTAGCGGGGGGGAGAACACCGGGGAGCTGTTTTTT. Amino acids: CATDTGTSGGENTGELFF.

CDR3 nucleotides: TGTGCCAGCAGTGAATCCCCGGGGGGACAGACTAATGAAAAACTGTTTTTT. Protein product: CASSESPGGQTNEKLFF. The chain uses TRBV25-1 and TRBJ1-4, with TRBD1 matching over 7 bases. The CDR3 consists of 17 residues. J was trimmed by 2 bases and V by 1 base; bases with no gene match: 7. Germline assignment: CDR1 MGHDK and CDR2 SYGVNS.

The gene calls are TRBV5-1 and TRBJ2-1, with TRBD2 matching 10 bases. V trimming: 0 bases; J trimming: 8 bases; junction bases outside the gene matches: 8. CDR3 length: 16 amino acids. Germline V CDR1 and CDR2: SGHRS, YFSETQ. CDR3 residues: CASSLATAGGVDEQFF. DNA of the CDR3: TGCGCCAGCAGCTTGGCCACAGCGGGAGGGGTCGATGAGCAGTTCTTC.

V is TRBV4-1 and J is TRBJ1-4, with D possibly being TRBD1 (5 bases). This CDR3 comprises 15 residues. Deletions cut 3 bases from V and 4 bases from J, with 12 bases between. Looked up from germline, CDR1 is MGHRA and CDR2 is YSYEKL. The CDR3 DNA reads TGCGCCAGCAGCCAGGGGGAGGTCTTTAATGAAAAACTGTTTTTT. Translation: CASSQGEVFNEKLFF.

The chain uses TRBV6-1 and TRBJ2-7, with D possibly being TRBD1 or TRBD2 (7 bases each). Trimming took off 6 bases at V and 5 bases at J, with 14 bases between the two ends. This CDR3 is 13 amino acids long. The germline CDR1 and CDR2 sequences are MNHNS and SASEGT. The CDR3: CASSPRGGDEQYF. CDR3 sequence (DNA): TGTGCCAGCAGCCCCAGGGGGGGTGACGAGCAGTACTTC.

This clone was picked up one time. This sequence joins TRBV19 and TRBJ1-2, with 8 nucleotides matching TRBD1. V lost 10 bases, J lost 5 bases, and 12 bases stayed unmatched. Per the germline V gene, CDR1 is LNHDA and CDR2 is SQIVND (reference sequence). The CDR3 sequence is 14 residues long. The CDR3 region is CAIPSPTGEYGYTF. For the CDR3, the DNA is TGTGCCATCCCCTCCCCGACAGGGGAATATGGCTACACCTTC.